The present entry profiles one T cell receptor (beta chain) with its context. Its antigen remains unidentified. The record has no base qualities; no much larger clone is one base away. The CDR3 numbers 15 residues from cysteine through phenylalanine. Solely the CDR3 DNA is kept, with 45 bases framed from the first base. CDR1 and CDR2 are read off the germline V gene as MRHNA and SNTAGT. Between the V and J ends, shortened by 0 bases and 2 bases respectively, the junction contains 7 bases. The data derive from a study of blood T cell repertoires in COVID-19 (TCRdb year 2020). For context, the study as a whole: The collaborator samples originated in the United States, Italy and Spain and spanned the acute and convalescent phases of COVID-19. Where available, HLA class I and class II types were taken from metadata supplied by the sample provider and were not determined by assay-based typing. Subjects who had been exposed to COVID-19, were actively infected with it, or had recovered from it provided the deeply sampled blood TCRbeta repertoires that made up the dataset. The samples were drawn from two sources: the first 160 participants of the ongoing ImmuneRACE study, and 1,200 or so subjects contributed by 6 global collaborators. The prospective study material was composed of cDNA or gDNA derived from T cells, B-cell-depleted T cells, or PBMCs. The sample metadata nearly always contained a de-identified subject ID, COVID-19 status, age in years and sex. The repertoires were released in a freely available public database intended as a resource for research on the immune response to SARS-CoV-2.

Participants in the prospective study were aged 18 to 89 years, lived in some 24 United States geographic areas, and enrolled through a virtual design. In the prospective study, participants were assigned to cohorts based on the clinical history participants reported in a screening survey and a study questionnaire. Mobile phlebotomists in the prospective study collected whole blood, serum and a nasopharyngeal or oropharyngeal swab from every participant. Additional blood draws and questionnaires over an approximately two-month period could optionally be provided by prospective study participants. Before DNA extraction, prospective study blood samples were shipped either frozen or at room temperature. Points the paper makes about the study in general: The quantity of clinical and demographic metadata differed by source and by participant and was supplied without curation.

TCRbeta CDR3 regions were amplified from genomic DNA by means of the immunoSEQ Assay, a bias-controlled multiplex PCR. As for the authors' bioinformatics: Within the assay, amplification of reference gene primers was used to estimate how many nucleated cells each sample contained. To quantify the absolute abundance of each unique TCRbeta CDR3 rearrangement, sequence reads were collapsed and filtered. Productive Simpson clonality was computed per sample as the square root of Simpson's diversity index over productive rearrangements. The table comes from immuneACCESS by way of TCRdb, which keeps in-frame sequences with V and J called. Part of the clones is missing from these tables; in studies checked, under half for an unresolved V gene and the rest for unknown reasons. The V and J calls and clone size are taken from that table; D and trimming were inferred from the DNA. The sample profile shows a few hundred thousand clones; more than 75% of them were found once. The ten largest clones take up 6.5% to 8.5% of the sample.

This chain joins TRBV6-4 to TRBJ2-2, with the D gene not clear enough to name. The sample consisted of PBMCs or T cells enriched from blood (not recorded which). The sequence was collected from a woman in her forties with acute COVID-19. The sequence in DNA is TGTGCCAGCAGTGACTCGCCAGGAAACACCGGGGAGCTGTTTTTT. The encoded protein is CASSDSPGNTGELFF.